The 21 T cell receptor beta chains given below trace back to one sample, sequenced in a study of breast tumors, draining lymph nodes, adjacent tissues. TCRdb independently ran MiXCR on the multiplex PCR reads; one entry per CDR3 protein. This sample yields 20,000 to 25,000 distinct CDR3 sequences, of which roughly 60% are seen a single time; roughly an eighth belongs to the top ten. The sample was breast tumor tissue. The origin of the receptors is a female donor with breast cancer. Some clones in this sample may be carry-over from other donors' samples.

There are many counts of this clonotype. A read error may explain this, as a much larger clone is one base away. V usage is TRBV5-6 and J usage is TRBJ1-2, with a tentative D call TRBD1 (5 bases). Germline assignment: CDR1 SGHDT and CDR2 YYEEEE. The CDR3 loop spans 13 amino acids. V dropped 0 bases and J dropped 4 bases, with 7 bases sitting between them. CDR3 sequence: CASSLGQTYGYTF. As DNA, the CDR3 is TGTGCCAGCAGCTTGGGACAGACCTATGGCTACACCTTC.

This chain links TRBV5-4 with TRBJ2-1; 10 bases map to TRBD1. Germline loops: CDR1 SGHNT, CDR2 YYREEE (reference sequence). Germline trimming cut 4 bases from V and 6 bases from J; bases unmatched to any gene: 4. The CDR3 runs 14 residues. The CDR3 sequence is CASSPGTGANEQFF. CDR3 in DNA: TGTGCCAGCAGCCCGGGGACAGGGGCCAATGAGCAGTTCTTC. Drawing the rest from reference TRBV5-4 and TRBJ2-1, the complete variable domain is ETGVTQSPTHLIKTRGQQVTLRCSSQSGHNTVSWYQQALGQGPQFIFQYYREEENGRGNFPPRFSGLQFPNYSSELNVNALELDDSALYLCASSPGTGANEQFFGPGTRLTVL.

By sample fraction, this clonotype is medium-sized. The chain combines TRBV12-3 or TRBV12-4 with TRBJ1-4; 10 nucleotides line up with TRBD1. The CDR3 is made up of 15 amino acids. Trimming at V came to 7 bases and at J to 11 bases, leaving 13 bases not matched to a gene. CDR3 nucleotide sequence: TGTGCCAGCACCGGGAGGGGACAGGGGATCGGGAAACTGTTTTTT. Protein product: CASTGRGQGIGKLFF.

The V gene is TRBV7-9, the J gene TRBJ2-2; TRBD1 matches 7 bases. The CDR3 has 15 amino acids. Losses at the gene ends were 4 bases for V and 2 bases for J; bases not matched to a gene: 4. CDR1 and CDR2 from the germline V gene are SEHNR and FQNEAQ (reference sequence). CDR3 region: CASSSGQVNTGELFF. In DNA form, the CDR3 reads TGTGCCAGCAGCTCAGGACAGGTCAACACCGGGGAGCTGTTTTTT.

Relative to its sample, this clonotype is medium-sized. The chain is built from TRBV7-6 and TRBJ2-3; unclear D gene. This CDR3 contains 14 residues. Germline V lookup: CDR1 SGHVS, CDR2 FNYEAQ. Between the trimmed V and J ends, which lost 1 base and 8 bases, there was a span of 13 bases. Here the CDR3 reads CASSLGAVLGTQYF. The CDR3, as DNA: TGTGCCAGCAGCTTAGGTGCGGTGCTTGGTACGCAGTATTTT.

V is TRBV19 and J is TRBJ1-5; TRBD1 might be the D (5 bases). Between the trimmed V and J ends, which lost 8 bases and 9 bases, there was a span of 23 bases. Germline V gives CDR1 LNHDA, CDR2 SQIVND (reference sequence). The CDR3 runs to 15 residues. The CDR3 bases are TGTGCCAGTGCCCCGGGGCCCCTTTTGGGTCGGCCCCAGCATTTT. It yields the protein CASAPGPLLGRPQHF.

The V call is TRBV20-1, the J call TRBJ1-2; unclear D gene. CDR3 length: 12 amino acids. The V and J ends lost 0 bases and 3 bases respectively, with 5 bases between them. Germline CDR1 DFQATT, CDR2 SNEGSKA (reference sequence). In DNA form, the CDR3 reads TGCAGTGCTAGAGAAGGTTACTATGGCTACACCTTC. Translation gives CSAREGYYGYTF.

This clonotype has a single count. The genes are TRBV20-1 and TRBJ1-4; 7 bases fit TRBD1. The V gene's germline CDR1 is DFQATT and CDR2 SNEGSKA (reference sequence). The CDR3 is 12 amino acids. The CDR3 loop is CSVRGRSEKLFF. The DNA of the CDR3 is TGCAGCGTCAGGGGGAGGAGTGAAAAACTGTTTTTT.

The V call is TRBV20-1, the J call TRBJ2-7; D unresolved. The CDR3 loop spans 11 amino acids. The ends were cut back, 3 bases at V and 3 bases at J, with 6 bases in the middle. Germline assignment: CDR1 DFQATT and CDR2 SNEGSKA (reference sequence). Here the CDR3 DNA reads TGCAGTGCTAGTGATAACTACGAGCAGTACTTC. This gives the protein CSASDNYEQYF.

By sample share, this clonotype is medium-sized. This chain links TRBV24-1 with TRBJ1-2; D remains unclear. CDR3 size: 17 residues. V lost 2 bases to trimming and J lost 4 bases, with 19 bases between them. The germline gives CDR1 KGHDR, CDR2 SFDVKD. CDR3 amino acids: CATSDYPPRDAFYGYTF. CDR3 coding DNA: TGTGCCACCAGTGATTACCCCCCCAGAGACGCTTTCTATGGCTACACCTTC.

On this clonotype itself: The junction departs from germline at one end; a sequencing error may be responsible. The chain has TRBV7-9 and TRBJ2-2; TRBD2 is a possible D gene (5 bases). The CDR3 has 14 residues. In germline, CDR1 is SEHNR, CDR2 FQNEAQ (reference sequence). Here the CDR3 reads CASSLGPDVGELVF. DNA for the CDR3: TGTGCCAGCAGCTTGGGTCCGGACGTCGGGGAGCTGGTTTTT.

V gene TRBV12-3 or TRBV12-4 combines with J gene TRBJ2-3; D might be TRBD2 (7 bases). The CDR3 sequence is 15 residues long. Trimming shortened V by 3 bases and J by 5 bases, and 15 bases separated the two germline ends. DNA of the CDR3: TGTGCCAGCAGTTTGGGGGCGGGGGCGGGAGATACGCAGTATTTT. This translates into CASSLGAGAGDTQYF.

V gene TRBV19 combines with J gene TRBJ1-5, with D hard to call. The length of the CDR3 is 14 residues. V lost 1 base and J 7 bases, leaving 11 bases between the germline ends. CDR1 and CDR2 (germline): LNHDA, SQIVND (reference sequence). The CDR3 bases are TGTGCCAGTAGTATAGTCGGTGTGGGGCAGCCCCAGCATTTT. Translated, it gives CASSIVGVGQPQHF. The full variable domain, rest sourced from reference TRBV19 and TRBJ1-5, is DGGITQSPKYLFRKEGQNVTLSCEQNLNHDAMYWYRQDPGQGLRLIYYSQIVNDFQKGDIAEGYSVSREKKESFPLTVTSAQKNPTAFYLCASSIVGVGQPQHFGDGTRLSIL.

The V gene is TRBV2, the J gene TRBJ2-1; possibly TRBD2 for D (6 bases). The germline V gene has CDR1 SNHLY and CDR2 FYNNEI. Trimming pared 6 bases from V and 0 bases from J, leaving 9 bases between. The CDR3 is 14 residues long. CDR3 sequence reads: CASRTGSSYNEQFF. The CDR3 bases are TGTGCCAGCAGGACCGGGAGCTCCTACAATGAGCAGTTCTTC.

J is TRBJ2-7 and V is TRBV29-1, with D perhaps matching TRBD2 (7 bases). V lost 4 bases and J 1 base, leaving 14 bases between the germline ends. Germline CDR1 is SQVTM and CDR2 is ANQGSEA. The CDR3 runs 14 residues. The CDR3 DNA sequence: TGCAGCGTTGGGGGGGGCCGGGGTTCCTACGAGCAGTACTTC. Its protein product is CSVGGGRGSYEQYF.

This clonotype was seen ten or more times. The gene calls are TRBV5-1 and TRBJ2-6; no clear D gene. CDR1 and CDR2 (germline): SGHRS, YFSETQ. Trimming pared 0 bases from V and 0 bases from J, leaving 1 base between. The CDR3 totals 14 residues. This CDR3 reads CASSLDSGANVLTF. CDR3 DNA: TGCGCCAGCAGCTTGGACTCTGGGGCCAACGTCCTGACTTTC.

This chain joins TRBV12-3 or TRBV12-4 and TRBJ2-2; 9 bases line up with TRBD1. CDR3 length equals 14 residues. Trimming took 5 bases from V and 5 from J; bases not matched to a gene: 3. The CDR3 is CASSRDRATGELFF. The DNA of the CDR3 is TGTGCCAGCAGTCGGGACAGGGCGACCGGGGAGCTGTTTTTT.

A remark on this clonotype: At one end, the junction sequence differs from germline, possibly due to a read error. This chain joins TRBV10-3 and TRBJ1-2; the D is unclear. Germline CDR1 and CDR2: ENHRY and SYGVKD. The CDR3 spans 12 residues. CDR3 nucleotides: TGCGCCATCAGTGACGCCATTGGGGGCTACACCTTC. Its protein is CAISDAIGGYTF.

The J gene is TRBJ2-1, the V gene TRBV5-1; 8 nucleotides match TRBD2. The CDR3 runs 16 residues. Germline trimming cut 0 bases from V and 3 bases from J; bases unmatched to any gene: 5. The germline gives CDR1 SGHRS, CDR2 YFSETQ. The CDR3 sequence is CASSLDLAGGYNEQFF. Written as DNA, the CDR3 is TGCGCCAGCAGCTTGGACCTAGCGGGCGGCTACAATGAGCAGTTCTTC.

At least ten counts were recorded for this clonotype. CDR3: CASSSKGRRQLTEKLFF. CDR3 nucleotide sequence: TGTGCCAGCAGTTCAAAGGGGAGAAGGCAACTAACAGAAAAACTGTTTTTT. V gene TRBV27 combines with J gene TRBJ1-4; possibly TRBD1 for D (5 bases). This CDR3 has 17 amino acids. Trimming pared 4 bases from V and 8 bases from J, leaving 23 bases between. Germline CDR1 MNHEY, CDR2 SMNVEV (reference sequence).

This clonotype was seen ten or more times. A much bigger clone sits one base away, suggesting this may be a read error. The chain carries TRBV20-1 and TRBJ2-5; 9 positions agree with TRBD2. This CDR3 has 14 amino acids. Looked up from germline, CDR1 is DFQATT and CDR2 is SNEGSKA (reference sequence). The CDR3 nucleotides are TGCAGTGCTGGTATAGCGGGGGTCCAAGCGACCCAGTACTTC. Protein: CSAGIAGVQATQYF.